The clone carrying this T cell receptor (beta chain) was counted many times. Antigen: not known. Trimming cost V 0 bases and J 2 bases; bases outside gene matches: 8. Looked up from germline, CDR1 is LGHNA and CDR2 is YSLEER. The CDR3 sequence is 17 residues long. One entry per CDR3 protein results from TCRdb running MiXCR on the 5' RACE reads. The sample yields approximately 50,000 distinct CDR3 sequences, over 8.5% seen once. This record belongs to a study of T-cell memory formation after mild COVID-19. As for the study in general: TCR clusters mostly belonged to single donors.

General study points: Day 15 to 85 contracting clones showed balanced CD4/CD8; day 15 to 37 expanders favored CD4+. Clones which contracted sat mainly in CM and EM if CD4+, and in EMRA if CD8+. Pre-infection memory contained some responding clones, which suggested that cross-reactive memory had joined.

The V gene is TRBV4-3, the J gene TRBJ2-7; 9 bases line up with TRBD2. This sequence originates from an adult woman who had mild COVID-19 (a few samples of this study predate the infection). Cell type and time point are not known. Source material: PBMCs or a T cell subset sorted from them (not recorded which). The CDR3 reads CASSQDEKREVPYEQYF. In nucleotides, the CDR3 is TGCGCCAGCAGCCAAGATGAAAAGCGGGAGGTTCCCTACGAGCAGTACTTC.